This T cell receptor (beta chain) originates from a study of blood T cell repertoires in COVID-19. Turning to the study itself: Sources were T cells, B-cell-depleted T cells, or PBMCs; the material itself was cDNA or gDNA.

After removal of 0 bases from V and 1 base from J, the junction contained 16 bases not matched to a gene. Germline V gene data show CDR1 as LGHNA and CDR2 as YNFKEQ. CDR3 length: 20 residues. Per the authors' pipeline: It was from reference gene primer amplification that nucleated cell counts were estimated. Clones were sequenced by immunoSEQ multiplex PCR, and TCRdb holds only the in-frame ones, with some missing. V and J calls and clone size are as listed in that table; D and trimming were resolved from the DNA. The data contain 110,000 or so clones, 85% of them singletons. The sequenced sample was peripheral blood. The origin of this receptor is a woman aged 55-69 years with COVID-19, enrolled during active disease. V is TRBV4-2 and J is TRBJ1-1; 8 positions agree with TRBD1. The DNA for the CDR3 is TGTGCCAGCAGCCAAGATCGATGGAGGACAGGGTTAGTTAGGAACACTGAAGCTTTCTTT. Its protein product is CASSQDRWRTGLVRNTEAFF.